A single T cell receptor beta chain is shown here with its context. Its target is not known. This entry belongs to a study of OX40 agonist ivuxolimab in advanced cancers. Study-wide background: Of the patients, three showed partial responses, one with hepatocellular carcinoma and two with cutaneous melanoma. Study findings and constraints: Doses of 0.1 to 3.0 mg/kg were accompanied by clonal expansion of CD4+ and CD8+ blood T cells by week 6. More expanded clones were seen, on average, in CD8+ T cells than in CD4+.

The sampling schedule covered blood at baseline, cycle 4 day 1, and cycle 7 day 1. Germline V gene sequence: CDR1 LGHNA, CDR2 YSLEER. The CDR3 extends over 14 amino acids. V was trimmed by 1 base and J by 0 bases, leaving 6 bases between them. Sequencing was performed with immunoSEQ multiplex PCR; in TCRdb, only in-frame clones are kept and a portion is missing. The sample includes some 42,000 clones, about 82% of them seen just once. The chain carries TRBV4-3 and TRBJ1-1; perhaps TRBD1 as D (5 bases). The input for sequencing was CD4+ or CD8+ T cells sorted from blood, taken in a trial of the OX40 agonist ivuxolimab. This clonotype originated in an adult with an advanced solid tumor such as melanoma, head and neck, liver or kidney cancer. CDR3 in amino acids: CASSQGQLNTEAFF. In nucleotides, the CDR3 is TGCGCCAGCAGCCAAGGACAGTTGAACACTGAAGCTTTCTTT.